The present TCR beta chain was sequenced within a study of OX40 agonist ivuxolimab in advanced cancers. The study's findings and limits: Among T cells, CD8+ cells averaged more expanded clones than CD4+ cells.

Profiling relied on immunoSEQ multiplex PCR, and the TCRdb table lists in-frame clones only, not all of them. This sample has more than 90,000 clones, with under 90% found just once. As concerns this clone: Its antigen is unidentified.

The material was CD4+ or CD8+ T cells sorted from blood, obtained in a trial of the OX40 agonist ivuxolimab. The receptor was derived from an adult with an advanced solid tumor such as melanoma, head and neck, liver or kidney cancer.

The CDR3 spells CASSLAGVPLAEQYF. The CDR3 DNA reads as TGCGCCAGCAGCTTGGCGGGAGTCCCCCTCGCTGAGCAGTACTTC. The J gene is TRBJ2-7, the V gene TRBV5-1, with D perhaps TRBD2 (6 bases). In germline, CDR1 is SGHRS, CDR2 YFSETQ. This CDR3 is built from 15 residues. Trimming pared 0 bases from V and 7 bases from J, leaving 17 bases between.